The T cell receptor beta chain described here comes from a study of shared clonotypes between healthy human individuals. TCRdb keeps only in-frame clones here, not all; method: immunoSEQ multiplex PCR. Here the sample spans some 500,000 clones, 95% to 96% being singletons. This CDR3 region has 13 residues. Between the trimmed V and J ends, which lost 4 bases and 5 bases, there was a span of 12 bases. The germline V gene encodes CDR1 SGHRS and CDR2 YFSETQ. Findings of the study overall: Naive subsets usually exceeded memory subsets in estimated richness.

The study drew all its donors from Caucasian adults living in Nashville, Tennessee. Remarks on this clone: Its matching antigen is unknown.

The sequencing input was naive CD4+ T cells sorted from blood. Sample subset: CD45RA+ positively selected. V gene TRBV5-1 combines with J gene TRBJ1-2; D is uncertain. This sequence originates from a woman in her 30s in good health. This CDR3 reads CASSRAPGYGYTF. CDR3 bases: TGCGCCAGCAGCCGAGCCCCGGGGTATGGCTACACCTTC.